This note documents a single TCR beta chain sequence. Its matching antigen is unknown. The data derive from a study of cytomegalovirus exposure and HLA in healthy donors. Notes on the study in general: A later analysis linked a missense variant in DCLRE1C to the trimming of TCR beta V and J genes.

Germline lookup yields CDR1 LNHNV and CDR2 YYDKDF (reference sequence). The J segment lost 6 bases and the V segment lost 4 bases, leaving 7 bases of the junction unmatched. CDR3 length equals 14 residues. PCR primers comprised 60 Vbeta and 13 Jbeta primers. This table comes from immunoSEQ multiplex PCR, and its TCRdb copy is limited to in-frame clones, with some not included. Of approximately 170,000 clones detected, approximately 80% appear once; the ten largest clones hold approximately 1.3%. Material: PBMCs. V gene TRBV15 combines with J gene TRBJ1-2; 8 nucleotides match TRBD1. The clonotype was recovered from a boy younger than 10 in good health and CMV-seronegative. The CDR3, as DNA: TGTGCCACCAGCACACCAGGGGGCGGGAATGGCTACACCTTC. It encodes CATSTPGGGNGYTF.